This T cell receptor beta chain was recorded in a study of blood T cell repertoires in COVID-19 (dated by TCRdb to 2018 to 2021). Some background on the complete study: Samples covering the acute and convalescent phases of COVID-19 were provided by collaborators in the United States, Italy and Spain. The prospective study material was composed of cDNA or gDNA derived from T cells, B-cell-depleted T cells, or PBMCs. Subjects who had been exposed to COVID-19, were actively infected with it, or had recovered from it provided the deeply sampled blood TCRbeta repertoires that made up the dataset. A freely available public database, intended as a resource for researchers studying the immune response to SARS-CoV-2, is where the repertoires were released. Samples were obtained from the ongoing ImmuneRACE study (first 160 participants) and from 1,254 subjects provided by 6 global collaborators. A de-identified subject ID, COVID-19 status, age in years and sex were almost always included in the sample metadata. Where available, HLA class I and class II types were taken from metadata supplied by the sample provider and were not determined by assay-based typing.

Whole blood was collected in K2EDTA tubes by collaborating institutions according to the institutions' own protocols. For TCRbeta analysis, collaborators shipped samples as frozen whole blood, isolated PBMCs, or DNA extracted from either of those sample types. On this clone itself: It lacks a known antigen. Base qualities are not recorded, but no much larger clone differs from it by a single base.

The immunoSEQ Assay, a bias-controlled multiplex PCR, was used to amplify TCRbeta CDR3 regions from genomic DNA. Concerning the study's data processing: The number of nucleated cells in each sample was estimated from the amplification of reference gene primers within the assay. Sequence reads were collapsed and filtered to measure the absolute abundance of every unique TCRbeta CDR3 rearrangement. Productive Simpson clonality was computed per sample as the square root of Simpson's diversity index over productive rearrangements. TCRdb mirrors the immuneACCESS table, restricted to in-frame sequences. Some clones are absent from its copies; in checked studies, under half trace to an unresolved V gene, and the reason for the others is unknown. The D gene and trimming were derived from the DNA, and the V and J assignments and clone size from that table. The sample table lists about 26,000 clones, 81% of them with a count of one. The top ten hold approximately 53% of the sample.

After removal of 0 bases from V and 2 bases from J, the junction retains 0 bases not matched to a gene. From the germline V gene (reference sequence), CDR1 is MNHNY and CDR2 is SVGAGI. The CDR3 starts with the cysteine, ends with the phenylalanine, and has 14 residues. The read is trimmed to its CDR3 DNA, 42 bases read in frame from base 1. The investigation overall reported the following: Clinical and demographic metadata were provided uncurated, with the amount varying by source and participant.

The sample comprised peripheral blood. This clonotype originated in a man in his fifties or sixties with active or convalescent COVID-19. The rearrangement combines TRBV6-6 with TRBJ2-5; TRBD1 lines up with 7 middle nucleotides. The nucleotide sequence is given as TGTGCCAGCAGTTACTCGACAGGGCAAGAGACCCAGTACTTC. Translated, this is CASSYSTGQETQYF.